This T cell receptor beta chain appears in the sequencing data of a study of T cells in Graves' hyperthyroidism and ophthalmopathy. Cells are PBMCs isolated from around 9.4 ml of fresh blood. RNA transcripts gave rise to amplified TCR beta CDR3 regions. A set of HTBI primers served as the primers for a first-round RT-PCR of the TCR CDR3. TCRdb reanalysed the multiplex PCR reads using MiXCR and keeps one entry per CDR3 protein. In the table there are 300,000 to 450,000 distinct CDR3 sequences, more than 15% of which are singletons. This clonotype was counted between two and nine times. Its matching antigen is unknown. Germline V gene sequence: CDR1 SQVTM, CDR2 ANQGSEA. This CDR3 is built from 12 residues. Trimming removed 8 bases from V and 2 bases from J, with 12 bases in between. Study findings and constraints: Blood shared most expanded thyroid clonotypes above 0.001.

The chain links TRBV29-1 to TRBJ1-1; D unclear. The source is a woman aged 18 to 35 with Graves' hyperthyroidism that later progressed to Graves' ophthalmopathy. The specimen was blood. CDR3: CSTSQINTEAFF. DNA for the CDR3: TGCAGCACTAGTCAGATTAACACTGAAGCTTTCTTT.